These 24 T cell receptor beta chains were sequenced from one sample in a study of T cell changes during pregnancy in multiple sclerosis. Assay: immunoSEQ multiplex PCR; the TCRdb copy retains only in-frame clones and omits some. The table includes tens of thousands of clones, approximately 90% detected once. The sample here was CD4+ T cells from peripheral blood mononuclear cells, taken after pregnancy. The receptor set was obtained from a female donor with multiple sclerosis, enrolled in a pregnancy study.

This chain uses TRBV7-9 with TRBJ1-2, with D maybe TRBD1 (5 bases). The V and J ends lost 4 bases and 0 bases respectively, with 21 bases between them. Germline CDR1 reads SEHNR; CDR2 reads FQNEAQ (reference sequence). This CDR3 is 18 amino acids long. In DNA, the CDR3 is TGTGCCAGCAGCTCCCGTGGGGGGGTCCCCCCCGCTAACTATGGCTACACCTTC. It yields the protein CASSSRGGVPPANYGYTF.

The rearrangement links TRBV2 to TRBJ1-2, with a possible D match to TRBD1 (5 bases). The V and J ends lost 4 bases and 8 bases respectively, with 14 bases between them. Germline V CDR1 and CDR2: SNHLY, FYNNEI. The CDR3 loop spans 13 amino acids. The CDR3 loop is CASSGGGDHGYTF. In DNA, the CDR3 is TGTGCCAGCAGTGGGGGCGGGGATCACGGCTACACCTTC.

This chain uses TRBV11-3 with TRBJ2-1; TRBD2 matches at 8 bases. There are 16 residues in the CDR3. Unmatched junction bases numbered 9, after V lost 5 bases and J lost 3 bases. Germline V gives CDR1 SGHNT, CDR2 YENEEA. The DNA for the CDR3 is TGTGCCAGCAGCCCCCGGGGTGCGGGGGGCTACAATGAGCAGTTCTTC. Its translation is CASSPRGAGGYNEQFF.

V and J are TRBV6-1 and TRBJ2-3, with TRBD2 matching over 8 bases. Per the germline V gene, CDR1 is MNHNS and CDR2 is SASEGT. The V and J ends lost 2 bases and 3 bases, in that order; junction bases with no gene match: 7. The CDR3 consists of 16 residues. The CDR3: CASSETTGGGTDTQYF. The DNA of the CDR3 is TGTGCCAGCAGTGAAACAACGGGAGGGGGTACAGATACGCAGTATTTT.

A single count supports this clone. This rearrangement joins TRBV5-4 to TRBJ1-4, with 8 bases aligning to TRBD1. CDR1 SGHNT and CDR2 YYREEE come from the germline V gene (reference sequence). The CDR3 is 17 residues long. The J segment lost 2 bases and the V segment lost 0 bases, leaving 6 bases of the junction unmatched. The CDR3 sequence: CASSLGGRTGTNEKLFF. CDR3 nucleotides: TGTGCCAGCAGCTTGGGGGGCCGGACAGGGACTAATGAAAAACTGTTTTTT.

The chain employs TRBV6-1 and TRBJ2-7, with TRBD2 matching over 12 bases. The CDR3 has 17 residues. Germline V gives CDR1 MNHNS, CDR2 SASEGT. V lost 2 bases to trimming and J lost 4 bases; unmatched junction nucleotides: 9. The CDR3 is CASSEQLGLAGRYEQYF. CDR3 nucleotides: TGTGCCAGCAGTGAACAACTTGGACTAGCGGGACGGTACGAGCAGTACTTC.

This chain uses TRBV6-5 with TRBJ2-5; 8 bases fit TRBD1. The CDR3 has 15 residues. Germline lookup yields CDR1 MNHEY and CDR2 SVGAGI. The V and J ends lost 4 bases and 5 bases, in that order; junction bases with no gene match: 9. CDR3 sequence: CASSFQTGVMETQYF. The CDR3 region has the DNA TGTGCCAGCAGTTTTCAGACAGGGGTTATGGAGACCCAGTACTTC.

The chain combines TRBV7-9 with TRBJ2-5; tentative D call: TRBD1 (6 bases). V lost 2 bases, J lost 5 bases, and 9 bases lay in between. The length of the CDR3 is 13 residues. Germline-derived CDR1 and CDR2 are SEHNR and FQNEAQ (reference sequence). Written as DNA, the CDR3 is TGTGCCAGCAGCTTAATTCAGGGGGAGACCCAGTACTTC. Translating it yields CASSLIQGETQYF. The full variable domain, its missing parts supplied by reference TRBV7-9 and TRBJ2-5, is DTGVSQNPRHKITKRGQNVTFRCDPISEHNRLYWYRQTLGQGPEFLTYFQNEAQLEKSRLLSDRFSAERPKGSFSTLEIQRTEQGDSAMYLCASSLIQGETQYFGPGTRLLVL.

A single count supports this clone. V and J are TRBV5-5 and TRBJ2-3; a weak D match, TRBD2 (6 bases). This CDR3 is built from 16 residues. The germline V and J ends were trimmed by 2 bases and 5 bases, with 18 bases remaining between them. CDR1 and CDR2 (germline): SGHKS, YYEKEE (reference sequence). The CDR3 loop is CASSFLGTAQKDTQYF. The CDR3 DNA is TGTGCCAGCAGCTTTCTCGGGACTGCCCAAAAAGATACGCAGTATTTT.

The CDR3: CASRTNRGNYGYTF. The CDR3 nucleotides read TGTGCCAGTAGAACTAACAGGGGGAACTATGGCTACACCTTC. The chain uses TRBV19 and TRBJ1-2, with 8 bases identical to TRBD1. This CDR3 contains 14 residues. With V trimmed by 6 bases and J by 2 bases, 5 bases remained unmatched. Germline CDR1 and CDR2: LNHDA and SQIVND (reference sequence).

The chain uses TRBV21-1 and TRBJ2-1; TRBD1, the table's D call, lacks a check against the DNA. TRBV21-1 is marked as a pseudogene. This CDR3 has 13 residues. The chain's CDR3 is CASSKRGYNEQFF. Written as DNA, the CDR3 is TGTGCCAGCAGCAAAAGGGGCTACAATGAGCAGTTCTTC.

This chain connects TRBV29-1 to TRBJ1-4, with TRBD1 matching 9 bases. The V and J ends lost 4 bases and 7 bases, in that order; junction bases with no gene match: 4. CDR1 is SQVTM, CDR2 ANQGSEA, per germline. The CDR3 is 13 residues long. In DNA, the CDR3 is TGCAGCGTTGCCGGGACAGGGAGTGAAAAACTGTTTTTT. Translating it yields CSVAGTGSEKLFF. Full variable domain (missing parts from reference TRBV29-1 and TRBJ1-4): SAVISQKPSRDICQRGTSLTIQCQVDSQVTMMFWYRQQPGQSLTLIATANQGSEATYESGFVIDKFPISRPNLTFSTLTVSNMSPEDSSIYLCSVAGTGSEKLFFGSGTQLSVL.

This sequence joins TRBV25-1 and TRBJ2-2, with 7 positions matching TRBD1. This CDR3 is built from 16 residues. The germline gives CDR1 MGHDK, CDR2 SYGVNS. V lost 4 bases to trimming and J lost 5 bases; unmatched junction nucleotides: 10. The CDR3 here is CASSAPTGSLTGELFF. CDR3 coding DNA: TGTGCCAGCAGTGCGCCGACAGGGTCTCTGACCGGGGAGCTGTTTTTT.

The chain couples TRBV5-4 to TRBJ1-1; TRBD1 matches 7 bases. V lost 3 bases to trimming and J lost 0 bases; unmatched junction nucleotides: 5. The CDR3 covers 15 residues. Germline V CDR1 and CDR2: SGHNT, YYREEE (reference sequence). The CDR3 here is CASSYPGGMNTEAFF. Here the CDR3 DNA reads TGTGCCAGCAGCTACCCAGGGGGGATGAACACTGAAGCTTTCTTT.

The chain uses TRBV28 and TRBJ1-5; no clear D gene. The V end lost 2 bases, the J end lost 1 base, and 6 bases lay between the germline ends. The CDR3 is made up of 14 amino acids. Per the germline V gene, CDR1 is MDHEN and CDR2 is SYDVKM. CDR3 DNA: TGTGCCAGCAGTTTAACACCAAGCAATCAGCCCCAGCATTTT. Amino acid sequence: CASSLTPSNQPQHF.

This chain uses TRBV6-6 with TRBJ2-5; 7 positions match TRBD2. Unmatched junction bases numbered 3, after V lost 0 bases and J lost 2 bases. Germline CDR1 reads MNHNY; CDR2 reads SVGAGI (reference sequence). This CDR3 spans 15 amino acids. CDR3 sequence (DNA): TGTGCCAGCAGTTACTCCCTAGCGGTTCAAGAGACCCAGTACTTC. Translating it yields CASSYSLAVQETQYF.

V is TRBV5-5 and J is TRBJ2-4; TRBD2 aligns across 12 bases. V trimming: 4 bases; J trimming: 7 bases; junction bases outside the gene matches: 6. Germline lookup yields CDR1 SGHKS and CDR2 YYEKEE (reference sequence). CDR3 length equals 15 residues. The DNA of the CDR3 is TGTGCCAGCAGCAGACGACTAGCGGGGGAGAACATTCAGTACTTC. This gives the protein CASSRRLAGENIQYF.

V is TRBV14 and J is TRBJ1-6; 7 bases are a match to TRBD1. Germline lookup yields CDR1 SGHDN and CDR2 FVKESK. The CDR3 is 17 residues long. Trimming took 0 bases from V and 8 from J; bases not matched to a gene: 10. This chain's CDR3 is CASSQETGWVSYSPLHF. CDR3 nucleotide sequence: TGTGCCAGCAGCCAAGAGACAGGGTGGGTGTCGTATTCACCCCTCCACTTT.

The chain combines TRBV19 with TRBJ1-2; D is uncertain. The CDR3 is 14 amino acids. V lost 7 bases to trimming and J lost 0 bases, with 12 bases between them. From germline, CDR1 is LNHDA and CDR2 SQIVND (reference sequence). The CDR3 nucleotides read TGTGCCAGTAAAGAGGGCCCAGCTAACTATGGCTACACCTTC. Encoded protein: CASKEGPANYGYTF. The full variable domain, rest sourced from reference TRBV19 and TRBJ1-2, is DGGITQSPKYLFRKEGQNVTLSCEQNLNHDAMYWYRQDPGQGLRLIYYSQIVNDFQKGDIAEGYSVSREKKESFPLTVTSAQKNPTAFYLCASKEGPANYGYTFGSGTRLTVV.

The J gene is TRBJ2-1, the V gene TRBV30, with a weak D call TRBD2 (5 bases). The CDR3 extends over 13 amino acids. Germline lookup yields CDR1 GTSNPN and CDR2 SVGIG (reference sequence). Trimming shortened V by 8 bases and J by 4 bases, and 15 bases separated the two germline ends. The CDR3 here is CAVASWSYNEQFF. The CDR3 region has the DNA TGTGCCGTAGCGAGTTGGTCTTACAATGAGCAGTTCTTC.

The chain has TRBV6-4 and TRBJ2-3; TRBD1 matches at 12 bases. Germline assignment: CDR1 MRHNA and CDR2 SNTAGT. The CDR3 covers 14 residues. The trim removed 3 bases at V and 7 bases at J, leaving 2 bases unmatched. As DNA, the CDR3 is TGTGCCAGCAGTGAGGGACAGGGGGCTTATACGCAGTATTTT. This encodes CASSEGQGAYTQYF.

This chain uses TRBV28 with TRBJ2-7, with D possibly TRBD1 on 5 matching bases. CDR3 size: 14 residues. V lost 6 bases, J lost 2 bases, and 14 bases lay in between. Germline CDR1 MDHEN, CDR2 SYDVKM. In DNA, the CDR3 is TGTGCCAGCAGGGGGCAGGGCGACACCTACGAGCAGTACTTC. As protein: CASRGQGDTYEQYF.

The V gene is TRBV7-3, the J gene TRBJ2-7; the D gene is possibly TRBD1 (6 bases). The V end was cut by 3 bases, the J end by 4 bases, with 19 bases between. Germline CDR1 SGHTA, CDR2 FQGTGA. CDR3 length equals 16 residues. The CDR3 DNA follows: TGTGCCAGCAGCTTGGGGGCCGTAGGGCCTGCATACGAGCAGTACTTC. Translation gives CASSLGAVGPAYEQYF.

This clone was seen only a few times. The chain links TRBV5-4 to TRBJ2-2, with TRBD2 identical over 14 bases. This CDR3 has 16 amino acids. J was trimmed by 6 bases and V by 2 bases; bases with no gene match: 3. Germline assignment: CDR1 SGHNT and CDR2 YYREEE (reference sequence). CDR3 in DNA: TGTGCCAGCAGCTTCGGACTAGCGGGAGGCCCCGGGGAGCTGTTTTTT. This sequence encodes CASSFGLAGGPGELFF.